Below are 25 T cell receptor beta chains sequenced from a single sample in a study of PD-1 blockade in classical Hodgkin lymphoma. Described time point: cycle 4 day 1 (C4D1), after less than seven weeks of nivolumab. All trial patients relapsed after autologous stem cell transplantation. Assay: immunoSEQ multiplex PCR; the TCRdb copy retains only in-frame clones and omits some. Of 100,000 or so clones in the sample, over 75% were seen once. This specimen consisted of peripheral blood mononuclear cells (PBMCs), obtained before the fourth cycle of nivolumab. Receptor source: a human donor with classical Hodgkin lymphoma.

J is TRBJ1-5 and V is TRBV28; 8 positions match TRBD1. CDR1 MDHEN and CDR2 SYDVKM come from the germline V gene. This CDR3 has 15 amino acids. Germline trimming cut 3 bases from V and 6 bases from J; bases unmatched to any gene: 7. The CDR3 sequence is CASSFPGGLSQPQHF. The CDR3 coding sequence is TGTGCCAGCAGTTTCCCAGGGGGCTTGAGTCAGCCCCAGCATTTT.

The chain couples TRBV9 to TRBJ1-2, with 7 bases matching TRBD1. Trimming at V came to 0 bases and at J to 8 bases, leaving 7 bases not matched to a gene. The CDR3 consists of 14 residues. The germline V gene has CDR1 SGDLS and CDR2 YYNGEE. CDR3 in amino acids: CASSVVETGRGYTF. For the CDR3, the DNA is TGTGCCAGCAGCGTAGTTGAGACAGGGCGCGGCTACACCTTC.

The chain employs TRBV28 and TRBJ2-6, with TRBD2 identical over 7 bases. The CDR3 has 20 residues. Trimming took 5 bases from V and 0 from J; bases not matched to a gene: 16. Germline CDR1 MDHEN, CDR2 SYDVKM. The CDR3 spells CASSLPGGGVFSSGANVLTF. The CDR3 DNA reads as TGTGCCAGCAGTCTCCCGGGGGGAGGGGTGTTTAGCTCTGGGGCCAACGTCCTGACTTTC.

This clone has only a few counts. The chain recombines TRBV7-3 with TRBJ1-1; the D is unclear. CDR3 length: 13 amino acids. Trimming left V 2 bases short and J 0 bases short, with 4 bases between. Looked up from germline, CDR1 is SGHTA and CDR2 is FQGTGA. The CDR3 DNA reads as TGTGCCAGCAGCTTACAGTTGAACACTGAAGCTTTCTTT. Translating it yields CASSLQLNTEAFF.

The chain employs TRBV11-3 and TRBJ1-5; D is possibly TRBD1 (5 bases). Trimming stripped 1 base from V and 2 bases from J, with 24 bases between. Germline V gives CDR1 SGHNT, CDR2 YENEEA. There are 20 residues in the CDR3. The CDR3 reads CASSLGSGRYYSWGNQPQHF. The CDR3 DNA reads TGTGCCAGCAGCTTAGGCTCGGGACGGTACTACTCGTGGGGCAATCAGCCCCAGCATTTT.

J is TRBJ2-7 and V is TRBV29-1; TRBD2 matches 7 bases. The V gene's germline CDR1 is SQVTM and CDR2 ANQGSEA. V was pared by 4 bases and J by 6 bases, with 9 bases of the junction left unmatched. CDR3 length equals 13 residues. The CDR3 region is CSVGKKGGSEQYF. The CDR3 nucleotides are TGCAGCGTTGGAAAGAAGGGAGGGAGCGAGCAGTACTTC.

In its sample, this clone was seen a few times. This rearrangement joins TRBV27 to TRBJ1-3; unclear D gene. V lost 4 bases and J lost 0, with 10 bases in between. From germline, CDR1 is MNHEY and CDR2 SMNVEV (reference sequence). This CDR3 contains 15 residues. The DNA for the CDR3 is TGTGCCAGCAGTTCCCACCCTAGCTCTGGAAACACCATATATTTT. It yields the protein CASSSHPSSGNTIYF.

This clone qualifies as medium-sized. This chain links TRBV30 with TRBJ1-1; no firm D call. The germline V and J ends were trimmed by 4 bases and 10 bases, with 25 bases remaining between them. From germline, CDR1 is GTSNPN and CDR2 SVGIG (reference sequence). This CDR3 comprises 15 residues. The CDR3 protein is CAWNIGIGSTSRAFF. The CDR3 nucleotides read TGTGCCTGGAACATCGGCATTGGATCCACCAGTCGAGCTTTCTTT.

The rearrangement uses TRBV4-3 and TRBJ2-2, with D perhaps assigned TRBD1 or TRBD2 (5 bases each). Germline V CDR1 and CDR2: LGHNA, YSLEER. This CDR3 region has 17 residues. V lost 3 bases to trimming and J lost 0 bases, with 14 bases between them. The CDR3 region is CASSQYPGPTNTGELFF. The CDR3 DNA is TGCGCCAGCAGCCAGTACCCGGGACCTACGAACACCGGGGAGCTGTTTTTT.

In this sample, this clone turned up once. V and J are TRBV5-8 and TRBJ1-4; 8 bases map to TRBD1. The V and J ends lost 1 base and 4 bases, in that order; junction bases with no gene match: 12. In germline, CDR1 is SGHTS, CDR2 YDEGEE. This CDR3 contains 18 residues. In nucleotides, the CDR3 is TGTGCCAGCAGCTTGACCCGAACGACAGGGGCATTTAATGAAAAACTGTTTTTT. This translates into CASSLTRTTGAFNEKLFF.

This clone was seen a few times. J is TRBJ1-5 and V is TRBV6-1; D uncertain. Germline V gene data show CDR1 as MNHNS and CDR2 as SASEGT. With 4 bases removed from V and 2 bases from J, the gap between germline ends came to 12 bases. The CDR3 extends over 15 amino acids. The CDR3 reads CASSVQDIGNQPQHF. CDR3 in DNA: TGTGCCAGCAGTGTTCAAGACATAGGCAATCAGCCCCAGCATTTT.

This clone was seen just once. The chain links TRBV28 to TRBJ2-5; TRBD2 aligns across 16 bases. From germline, CDR1 is MDHEN and CDR2 SYDVKM. Germline trimming cut 10 bases from V and 2 bases from J; bases unmatched to any gene: 10. This CDR3 spans 17 amino acids. CDR3 DNA: TGTGCCACATCAAAGGGGACTAGCGGGGGGGGACAAGAGACCCAGTACTTC. It yields the protein CATSKGTSGGGQETQYF.

The CDR3 loop is CAWRRQGYEQYF. The CDR3 region has the DNA TGTGCCTGGAGACGACAGGGTTACGAGCAGTACTTC. V and J are TRBV30 and TRBJ2-7, with 7 bases that match TRBD1. V was pared by 3 bases and J by 4 bases, with 3 bases of the junction left unmatched. Germline V gives CDR1 GTSNPN, CDR2 SVGIG (reference sequence). The CDR3 has 12 residues.

This rearrangement joins TRBV2 to TRBJ1-5; D is undetermined. The CDR3 is 13 amino acids. Trimming took 6 bases from V and 3 from J, leaving 9 bases between them. Looked up from germline, CDR1 is SNHLY and CDR2 is FYNNEI. The DNA for the CDR3 is TGTGCCAGCAGAAACAGCCCCAATCAGCCCCAGCATTTT. Translation gives CASRNSPNQPQHF. Looking up the rest from reference TRBV2 and TRBJ1-5 gives the full variable domain: EPEVTQTPSHQVTQMGQEVILRCVPISNHLYFYWYRQILGQKVEFLVSFYNNEISEKSEIFDDQFSVERPDGSNFTLKIRSTKLEDSAMYFCASRNSPNQPQHFGDGTRLSIL.

This clone was detected only a few times. The chain links TRBV9 to TRBJ1-2, with unresolved D. Trimming removed 4 bases at V and 5 bases at J, with 18 bases between. The germline gives CDR1 SGDLS, CDR2 YYNGEE. This CDR3 spans 15 amino acids. In DNA, the CDR3 is TGTGCCAGCAGCCCAGTCCCAGTTAATGAATATGGCTACACCTTC. Translating gives CASSPVPVNEYGYTF.

This clone has a handful of counts. V is TRBV5-8 and J is TRBJ2-7, with 14 bases lining up with TRBD2. Germline assignment: CDR1 SGHTS and CDR2 YDEGEE. The CDR3 contains 15 residues. J gave up 6 bases and V 1 base, and 3 bases lay outside the gene matches. CDR3 nucleotides: TGTGCCAGCAGCTTGCGACTAGCGGGGGGGCCCGAGCAGTACTTC. It translates to CASSLRLAGGPEQYF. Variable domain in full (rest from reference TRBV5-8 and TRBJ2-7): EAGVTQSPTHLIKTRGQQATLRCSPISGHTSVYWYQQALGLGLQFLLWYDEGEERNRGNFPPRFSGRQFPNYSSELNVNALELEDSALYLCASSLRLAGGPEQYFGPGTRLTVT.

The CDR3 nucleotides read TGCGCCAGCAGCCAAACGTCGGGGGGAACCCAAGAGACCCAGTACTTC. It encodes CASSQTSGGTQETQYF. This chain joins TRBV5-1 and TRBJ2-5; TRBD2 matches at 7 bases. V shed 4 bases and J 1 base; nucleotides not matched to a gene: 10. This CDR3 has 16 amino acids. Germline V gene lookup returns CDR1 SGHRS and CDR2 YFSETQ.

The V and J genes are TRBV7-9 and TRBJ1-2; no definite D call. This CDR3 spans 13 amino acids. V was shortened by 2 bases and J by 6 bases, with 10 bases between the two germline ends. The germline gives CDR1 SEHNR, CDR2 FQNEAQ (reference sequence). The CDR3 DNA reads TGTGCCAGCAGCTTAATCGGGATGAATGGCTACACCTTC. Its protein product is CASSLIGMNGYTF.

This clone was seen a handful of times. The chain joins TRBV30 to TRBJ2-7; D remains ambiguous. This CDR3 is 14 amino acids long. Germline V gene data show CDR1 as GTSNPN and CDR2 as SVGIG (reference sequence). V was pared by 1 base and J by 0 bases, with 10 bases between. This chain's CDR3 is CAWSDGPSSYEQYF. The CDR3 bases are TGTGCCTGGAGTGATGGGCCGAGCTCCTACGAGCAGTACTTC. Combining the CDR3 with reference TRBV30 and TRBJ2-7 gives the whole variable domain SQTIHQWPATLVQPVGSPLSLECTVEGTSNPNLYWYRQAAGRGLQLLFYSVGIGQISSEVPQNLSASRPQDRQFILSSKKLLLSDSGFYLCAWSDGPSSYEQYFGPGTRLTVT.

This clone occurred a few times. The gene calls are TRBV30 and TRBJ1-1; D ambiguous. The CDR3 totals 10 residues. Between the trimmed V and J ends, which lost 3 bases and 7 bases, there was a span of 6 bases. Germline V lookup: CDR1 GTSNPN, CDR2 SVGIG (reference sequence). CDR3 DNA sequence: TGTGCCTGGAGCGAAGATGAAGCTTTCTTT. Translation: CAWSEDEAFF.

This sequence joins TRBV28 and TRBJ1-4, with D tentatively TRBD1 (6 bases). Germline-derived CDR1 and CDR2 are MDHEN and SYDVKM. V was cut by 4 bases and J by 2 bases, with 14 bases left in between. This CDR3 region has 16 residues. The CDR3, as DNA: TGTGCCAGCAGTTCATACAGGGAAGGCACTAATGAAAAACTGTTTTTT. It codes for CASSSYREGTNEKLFF.

The chain carries TRBV29-1 and TRBJ2-3; the D call may be TRBD1 or TRBD2 (5 bases each). V lost 7 bases and J 2 bases, leaving 22 bases between the germline ends. Germline V gene data show CDR1 as SQVTM and CDR2 as ANQGSEA. CDR3 size: 16 residues. CDR3 sequence (DNA): TGCAGCGCCCGTGTCCTACTAGGGGCATCCACAGATACGCAGTATTTT. Residues: CSARVLLGASTDTQYF.

V usage is TRBV9 and J usage is TRBJ2-7; 7 bases fit TRBD2. Germline-derived CDR1 and CDR2 are SGDLS and YYNGEE. Germline trimming cut 5 bases from V and 3 bases from J; bases unmatched to any gene: 2. This CDR3 region has 12 residues. CDR3 amino acids: CASSRGDYEQYF. In nucleotides, the CDR3 is TGTGCCAGCAGTCGGGGGGACTACGAGCAGTACTTC.

This chain connects TRBV29-1 to TRBJ1-1, with TRBD1 identical over 7 bases. V lost 6 bases, J lost 4 bases, and 8 bases stayed unmatched. Germline CDR1 reads SQVTM; CDR2 reads ANQGSEA. CDR3 length: 13 amino acids. CDR3 bases: TGCAGCGTCGCCAGGGGGGTTGGCACTGAAGCTTTCTTT. Translated, it gives CSVARGVGTEAFF. Together with reference TRBV29-1 and TRBJ1-1, the CDR3 gives the full variable domain: SAVISQKPSRDICQRGTSLTIQCQVDSQVTMMFWYRQQPGQSLTLIATANQGSEATYESGFVIDKFPISRPNLTFSTLTVSNMSPEDSSIYLCSVARGVGTEAFFGQGTRLTVV.

V and J are TRBV11-3 and TRBJ1-1; 7 bases are a match to TRBD1. Looked up from germline, CDR1 is SGHNT and CDR2 is YENEEA. Losses at the gene ends were 1 base for V and 10 bases for J; bases not matched to a gene: 6. The CDR3 sequence is 13 residues long. CDR3 nucleotide sequence: TGTGCCAGCAGCTTAGGTCCAGGGGGTGTAGCTTTCTTT. Encoded protein: CASSLGPGGVAFF.